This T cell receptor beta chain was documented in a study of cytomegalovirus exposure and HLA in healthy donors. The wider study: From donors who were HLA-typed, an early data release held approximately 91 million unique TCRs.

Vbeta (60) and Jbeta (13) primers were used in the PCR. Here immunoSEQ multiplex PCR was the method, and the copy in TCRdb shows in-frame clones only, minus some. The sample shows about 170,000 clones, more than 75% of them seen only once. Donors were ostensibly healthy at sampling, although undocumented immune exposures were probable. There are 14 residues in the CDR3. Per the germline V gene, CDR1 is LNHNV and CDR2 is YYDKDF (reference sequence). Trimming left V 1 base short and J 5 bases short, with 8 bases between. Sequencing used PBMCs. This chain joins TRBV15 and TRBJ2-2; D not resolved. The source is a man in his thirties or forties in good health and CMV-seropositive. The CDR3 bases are TGTGCCACCAGCAGAGGTCAAGAGACCGGGGAGCTGTTTTTT. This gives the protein CATSRGQETGELFF.